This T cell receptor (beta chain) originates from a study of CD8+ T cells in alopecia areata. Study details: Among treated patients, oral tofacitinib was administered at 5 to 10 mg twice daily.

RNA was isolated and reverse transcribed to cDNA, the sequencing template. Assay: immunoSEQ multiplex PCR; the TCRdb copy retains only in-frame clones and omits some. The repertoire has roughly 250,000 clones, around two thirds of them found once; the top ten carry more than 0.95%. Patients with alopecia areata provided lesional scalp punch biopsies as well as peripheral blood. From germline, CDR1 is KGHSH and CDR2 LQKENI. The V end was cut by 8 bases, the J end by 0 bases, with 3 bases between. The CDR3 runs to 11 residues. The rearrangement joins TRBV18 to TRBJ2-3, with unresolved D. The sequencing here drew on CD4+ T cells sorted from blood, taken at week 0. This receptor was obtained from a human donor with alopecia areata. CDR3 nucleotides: TGTGCCAGCCTTAGCACAGATACGCAGTATTTT. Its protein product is CASLSTDTQYF.